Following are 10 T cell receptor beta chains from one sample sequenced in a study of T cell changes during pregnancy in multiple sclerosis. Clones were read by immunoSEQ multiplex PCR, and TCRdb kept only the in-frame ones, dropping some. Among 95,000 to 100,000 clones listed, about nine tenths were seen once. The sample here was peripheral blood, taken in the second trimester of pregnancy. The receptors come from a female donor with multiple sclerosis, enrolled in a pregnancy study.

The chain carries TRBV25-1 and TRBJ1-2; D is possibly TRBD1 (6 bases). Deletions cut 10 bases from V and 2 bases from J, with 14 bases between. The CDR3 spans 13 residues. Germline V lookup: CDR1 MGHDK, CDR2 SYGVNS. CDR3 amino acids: CATSDSENYGYTF. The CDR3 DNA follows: TGTGCCACTTCGGACAGCGAAAACTATGGCTACACCTTC.

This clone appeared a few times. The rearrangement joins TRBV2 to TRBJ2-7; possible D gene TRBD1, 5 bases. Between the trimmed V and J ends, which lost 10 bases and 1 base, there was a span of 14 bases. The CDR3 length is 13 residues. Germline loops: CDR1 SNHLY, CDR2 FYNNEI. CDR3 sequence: CATEKRQSYEQYF. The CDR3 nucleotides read TGTGCCACCGAGAAGAGACAGTCCTACGAGCAGTACTTC.

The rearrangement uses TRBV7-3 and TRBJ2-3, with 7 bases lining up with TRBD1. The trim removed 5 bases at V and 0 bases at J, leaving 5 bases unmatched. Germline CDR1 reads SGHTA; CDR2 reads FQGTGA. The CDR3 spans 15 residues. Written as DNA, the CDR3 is TGTGCCAGCAGCCCCCGGACAGGCAGCACAGATACGCAGTATTTT. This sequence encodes CASSPRTGSTDTQYF.

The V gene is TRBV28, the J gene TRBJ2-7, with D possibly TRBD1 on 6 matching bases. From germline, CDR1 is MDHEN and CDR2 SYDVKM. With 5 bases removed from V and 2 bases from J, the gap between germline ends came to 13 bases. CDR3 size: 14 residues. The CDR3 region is CASSPITGPYEQYF. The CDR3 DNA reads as TGTGCCAGCAGTCCCATTACAGGGCCCTACGAGCAGTACTTC.

As DNA, the CDR3 is TGTGCCAGTAGTACGCGACAGATGAACACTGAAGCTTTCTTT. It is translated as CASSTRQMNTEAFF. This rearrangement joins TRBV19 to TRBJ1-1; D is perhaps TRBD1 (5 bases). The CDR3 spans 14 residues. Germline V gene data show CDR1 as LNHDA and CDR2 as SQIVND (reference sequence). V was cut by 4 bases and J by 0 bases, with 9 bases left in between.

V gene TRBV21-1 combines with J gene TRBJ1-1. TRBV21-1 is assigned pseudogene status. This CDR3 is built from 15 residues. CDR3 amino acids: CASPPPGREDTEAFF. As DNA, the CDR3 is TGTGCCAGCCCACCCCCGGGTCGTGAGGACACTGAAGCTTTCTTT.

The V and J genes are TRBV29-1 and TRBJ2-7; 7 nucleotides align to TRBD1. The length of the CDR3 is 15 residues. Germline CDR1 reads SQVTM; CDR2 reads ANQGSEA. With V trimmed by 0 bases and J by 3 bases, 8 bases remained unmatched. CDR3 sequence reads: CSVEEDRVGGYEQYF. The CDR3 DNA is TGCAGCGTTGAAGAAGACAGGGTTGGGGGCTACGAGCAGTACTTC.

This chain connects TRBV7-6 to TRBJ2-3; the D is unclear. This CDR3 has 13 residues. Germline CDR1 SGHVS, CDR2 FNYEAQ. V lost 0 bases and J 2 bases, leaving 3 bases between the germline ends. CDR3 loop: CASSLAYTDTQYF. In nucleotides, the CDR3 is TGTGCCAGCAGCTTAGCGTACACAGATACGCAGTATTTT.

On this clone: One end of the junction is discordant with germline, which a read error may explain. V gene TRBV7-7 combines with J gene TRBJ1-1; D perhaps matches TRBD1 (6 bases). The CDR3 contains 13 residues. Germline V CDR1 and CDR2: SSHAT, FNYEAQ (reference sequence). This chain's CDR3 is CASSRDTNTEAFF. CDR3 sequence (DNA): TGTGCTAGCAGCCGGGACACGAACACTGAAGCTTTCTTT.

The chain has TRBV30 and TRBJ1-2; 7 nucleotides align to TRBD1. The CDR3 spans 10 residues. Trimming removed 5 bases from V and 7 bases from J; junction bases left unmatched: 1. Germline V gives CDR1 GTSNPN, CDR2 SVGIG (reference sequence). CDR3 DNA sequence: TGTGCCTGGCGACAGGGTGGCTACACCTTC. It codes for CAWRQGGYTF.